This T cell receptor beta chain derives from a study of T cell responses to AZD1222 COVID-19 vaccine. The CDR3 is 12 amino acids. Per the germline V gene, CDR1 is SGHRS and CDR2 is YFSETQ. The germline V and J ends were trimmed by 4 bases and 1 base, with 5 bases remaining between them. Using immunoSEQ multiplex PCR, the repertoire was profiled, and TCRdb retains in-frame clones only, with some absent. The data show some 130,000 clones, roughly 90% seen once. The sequence was obtained from an adult who received the AZD1222 COVID-19 vaccine. The rearrangement uses TRBV5-1 and TRBJ2-5; no clear D gene. Sequencing was performed on peripheral blood, taken 28 days after the second AZD1222 dose. The CDR3, as DNA: TGCGCCAGCAGCCCCTCCCAAGAGACCCAGTACTTC. It specifies CASSPSQETQYF.